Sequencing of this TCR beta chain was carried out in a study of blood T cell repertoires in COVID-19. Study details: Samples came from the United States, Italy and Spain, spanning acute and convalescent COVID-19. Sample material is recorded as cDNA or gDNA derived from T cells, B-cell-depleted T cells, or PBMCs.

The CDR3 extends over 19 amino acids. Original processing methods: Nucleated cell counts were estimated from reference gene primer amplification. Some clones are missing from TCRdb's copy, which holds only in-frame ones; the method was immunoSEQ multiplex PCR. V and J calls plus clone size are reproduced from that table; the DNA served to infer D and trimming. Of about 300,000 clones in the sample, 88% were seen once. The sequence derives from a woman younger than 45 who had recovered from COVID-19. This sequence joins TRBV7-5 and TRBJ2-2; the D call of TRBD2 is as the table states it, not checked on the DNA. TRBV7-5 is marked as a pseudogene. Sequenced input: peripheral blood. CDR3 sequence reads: CARSLPGLLVFIDTGELFF. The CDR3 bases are TGTGCCAGAAGCTTACCGGGACTACTCGTTTTTATAGACACCGGGGAGCTGTTTTTT.